The entry that follows covers one T cell receptor beta chain sequence. Its antigen is undetermined. The data were produced by immunoSEQ multiplex PCR, yet TCRdb's version contains in-frame clones alone and is incomplete. The profile shows approximately 170,000 clones, around 87% of them singletons. The sample is drawn from a study of T cell responses to AZD1222 COVID-19 vaccine. Study-wide results and caveats: The donor group comprised mostly white British people and more females; the analysis possibly underestimated clonal diversity.

Germline CDR1 SGHRS, CDR2 YFSETQ. The CDR3 totals 16 residues. V was trimmed by 4 bases and J by 5 bases, leaving 19 bases between them. Source: peripheral blood, taken on day 0 of AZD1222 vaccination. The clonotype originates from an adult in good health. The chain employs TRBV5-1 and TRBJ2-1, with a weak D call TRBD2 (8 bases). Written as DNA, the CDR3 is TGCGCCAGCAGCAAGCTCGAGCGGGGGACAGACAATGAGCAGTTCTTC. Translation: CASSKLERGTDNEQFF. The full variable domain, in which reference TRBV5-1 and TRBJ2-1 provide the parts outside the CDR3, is KAGVTQTPRYLIKTRGQQVTLSCSPISGHRSVSWYQQTPGQGLQFLFEYFSETQRNKGNFPGRFSGRQFSNSRSEMNVSTLELGDSALYLCASSKLERGTDNEQFFGPGTRLTVL.